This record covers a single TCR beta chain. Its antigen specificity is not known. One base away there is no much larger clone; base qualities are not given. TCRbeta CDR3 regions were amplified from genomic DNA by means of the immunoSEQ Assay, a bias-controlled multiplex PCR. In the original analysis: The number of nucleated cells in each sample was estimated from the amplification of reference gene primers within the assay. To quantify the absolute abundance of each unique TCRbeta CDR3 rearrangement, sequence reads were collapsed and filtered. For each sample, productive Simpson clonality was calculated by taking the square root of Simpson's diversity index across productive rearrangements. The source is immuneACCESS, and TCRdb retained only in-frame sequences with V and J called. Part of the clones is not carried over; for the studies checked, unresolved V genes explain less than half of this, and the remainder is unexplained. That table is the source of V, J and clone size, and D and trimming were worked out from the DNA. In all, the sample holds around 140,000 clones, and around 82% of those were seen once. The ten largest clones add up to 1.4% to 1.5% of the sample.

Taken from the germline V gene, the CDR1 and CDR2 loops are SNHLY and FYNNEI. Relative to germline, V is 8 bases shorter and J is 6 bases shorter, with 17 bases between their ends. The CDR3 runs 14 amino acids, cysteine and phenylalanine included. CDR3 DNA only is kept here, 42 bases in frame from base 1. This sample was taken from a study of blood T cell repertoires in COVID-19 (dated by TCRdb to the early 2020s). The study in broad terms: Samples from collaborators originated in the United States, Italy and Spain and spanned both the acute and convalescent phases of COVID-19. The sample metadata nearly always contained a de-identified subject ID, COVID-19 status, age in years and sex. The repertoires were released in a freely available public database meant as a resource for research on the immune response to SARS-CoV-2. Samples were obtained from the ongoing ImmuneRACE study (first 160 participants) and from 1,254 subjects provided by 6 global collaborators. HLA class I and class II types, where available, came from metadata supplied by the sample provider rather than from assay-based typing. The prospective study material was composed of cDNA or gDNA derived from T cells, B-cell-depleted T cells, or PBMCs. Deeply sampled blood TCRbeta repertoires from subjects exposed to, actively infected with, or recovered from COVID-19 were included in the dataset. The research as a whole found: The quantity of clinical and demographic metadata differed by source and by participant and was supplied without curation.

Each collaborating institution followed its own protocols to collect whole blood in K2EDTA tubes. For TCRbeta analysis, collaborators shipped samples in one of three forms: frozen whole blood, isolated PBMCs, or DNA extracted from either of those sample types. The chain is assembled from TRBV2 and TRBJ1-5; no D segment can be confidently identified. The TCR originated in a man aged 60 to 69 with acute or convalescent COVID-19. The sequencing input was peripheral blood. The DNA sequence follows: TGTGCCAGCGGTATAGTCTGGGAGGGTCAGCCCCAGCATTTT. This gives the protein CASGIVWEGQPQHF.